A single sample is the source of the 9 T cell receptor beta chains below, sequenced in a study of OX40 agonist ivuxolimab in advanced cancers. The repertoire was sequenced with immunoSEQ multiplex PCR; TCRdb's copy has only in-frame clones and lacks some. This sample carries 70,000 to 95,000 clones, about 90% of them seen once, and the ten largest clones take more than 5.5%. This sample comprised CD4+ or CD8+ T cells sorted from blood, obtained in a trial of the OX40 agonist ivuxolimab. The source of these receptors is an adult with an advanced solid tumor such as melanoma, head and neck, liver or kidney cancer.

The rearrangement links TRBV10-3 to TRBJ2-7, with 10 bases aligning to TRBD1. The V gene's germline CDR1 is ENHRY and CDR2 SYGVKD. V shed 3 bases and J 4 bases; nucleotides not matched to a gene: 6. This CDR3 spans 15 amino acids. For the CDR3, the DNA is TGTGCCATCAGTGACCAAGGACAGGGGGGATACGAGCAGTACTTC. Its protein product is CAISDQGQGGYEQYF.

The gene calls are TRBV11-2 and TRBJ2-1; 8 bases are shared with TRBD2. V lost 5 bases, J lost 7 bases, and 13 bases stayed unmatched. Germline CDR1 reads SGHAT; CDR2 reads FQNNGV. CDR3 length: 16 amino acids. Here the CDR3 reads CASSLVSGRGWNEQFF. The CDR3 bases are TGTGCCAGCAGCCTAGTCAGCGGGAGAGGTTGGAATGAGCAGTTCTTC.

Remarks on this clone: A junction boundary mismatches the germline segment, possibly from a read error. The rearrangement joins TRBV30 to TRBJ1-1, with D perhaps matching TRBD1 (5 bases). This CDR3 has 12 amino acids. CDR1 GTSNPN and CDR2 SVGIG come from the germline V gene (reference sequence). The CDR3 protein is CAWMAGTTEGFF. The DNA for the CDR3 is TGTGCCTGGATGGCAGGGACGACCGAAGGTTTCTTT.

This sequence joins TRBV27 and TRBJ2-5, with D possibly called TRBD1 or TRBD2 (5 bases each). V lost 0 bases and J lost 4, with 18 bases in between. Germline CDR1 reads MNHEY; CDR2 reads SMNVEV (reference sequence). The CDR3 spans 17 residues. CDR3 sequence: CASSLSWGRSGRETQYF. In DNA, the CDR3 is TGTGCCAGCAGTTTATCTTGGGGGAGATCGGGTCGAGAGACCCAGTACTTC.

The chain recombines TRBV15 with TRBJ1-3, with a tentative D call TRBD1 (6 bases). The germline gives CDR1 LNHNV, CDR2 YYDKDF (reference sequence). The CDR3 has 16 amino acids. Between the trimmed V and J ends, which lost 6 bases and 0 bases, there was a span of 15 bases. CDR3 sequence reads: CATSNSGRGSGNTIYF. In DNA form, the CDR3 reads TGTGCCACCAGTAATTCCGGCAGGGGCTCTGGAAACACCATATATTTT.

The DNA of the CDR3 is TGTGCCAGCAGTTTAATTCCCCGACAGGTCTACGAGCAGTACTTC. Protein: CASSLIPRQVYEQYF. The rearrangement uses TRBV28 and TRBJ2-7; possible D gene TRBD1, 6 bases. The V gene's germline CDR1 is MDHEN and CDR2 SYDVKM. The CDR3 loop spans 15 amino acids. The V end was cut by 2 bases, the J end by 3 bases, with 14 bases between.

The chain carries TRBV19 and TRBJ1-2; the D gene is possibly TRBD1 (6 bases). Germline V gives CDR1 LNHDA, CDR2 SQIVND (reference sequence). This CDR3 region has 18 residues. With 6 bases removed from V and 3 bases from J, the gap between germline ends came to 26 bases. The CDR3 region has the DNA TGTGCCAGTAGCCACCCGCGGGGGGCAGGACCCAAGGACTATGGCTACACCTTC. It translates to CASSHPRGAGPKDYGYTF.

CDR3 bases: TGTGCCAGCAGTGGAGGACTAGCGGGGTACGAGCAGTACTTC. It yields the protein CASSGGLAGYEQYF. This rearrangement joins TRBV2 to TRBJ2-7, with 12 bases that match TRBD2. The CDR3 totals 14 residues. Germline CDR1 and CDR2: SNHLY and FYNNEI. After removal of 4 bases from V and 4 bases from J, the junction contained 2 bases not matched to a gene.

The V gene is TRBV28, the J gene TRBJ1-2, with D uncertain. V lost 3 bases and J 4 bases, leaving 6 bases between the germline ends. CDR3 length: 12 residues. The germline gives CDR1 MDHEN, CDR2 SYDVKM. Here the CDR3 reads CASSFPTYGYTF. The DNA of the CDR3 is TGTGCCAGCAGTTTCCCTACCTATGGCTACACCTTC.